This TCR beta chain was observed in a study of long-term antiretroviral therapy in people with HIV. Looking at the study overall: There is a gap of about a decade between the earliest samples and the later 2015 immediate-ART recommendation.

The authors ran the immunoSEQ assay, v3.0, at survey level. Target depth was about 40,000-50,000 T-cell genomes per sample. Clones were sequenced by immunoSEQ multiplex PCR, and TCRdb holds only the in-frame ones, with some missing. Found here are 25,000 to 35,000 clones, roughly nine tenths of them singletons; the top ten hold over 0.8%. Study-wide results and caveats: ART was followed by higher diversity that remained below transplant donor controls. The ART regimens used between about 2004 and 2018 may be less effective than current ones.

The junction had 13 bases not matched to a gene; V was cut back by 5 bases and J by 8 bases. Germline CDR1 and CDR2: MDHEN and SYDVKM. CDR3 length: 15 amino acids. This clone has just one count. Its antigen is currently unknown. The starting material was unsorted PBMCs, obtained 2 years after starting antiretroviral therapy. This chain links TRBV28 with TRBJ1-2, with 8 nucleotides matching TRBD1. This receptor was obtained from a man in his fifties with HIV. This CDR3 reads CASSPYPGQDRGYTF. In nucleotides, the CDR3 is TGTGCCAGCAGTCCCTACCCGGGACAGGATAGAGGCTACACCTTC.